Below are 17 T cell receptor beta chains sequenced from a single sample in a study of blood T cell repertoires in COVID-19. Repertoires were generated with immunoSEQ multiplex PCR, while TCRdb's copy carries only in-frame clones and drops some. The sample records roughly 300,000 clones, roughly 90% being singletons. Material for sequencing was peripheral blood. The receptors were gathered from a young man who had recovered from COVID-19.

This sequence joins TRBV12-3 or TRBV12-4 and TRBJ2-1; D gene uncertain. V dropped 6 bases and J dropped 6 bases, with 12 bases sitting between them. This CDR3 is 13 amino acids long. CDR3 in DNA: TGTGCCAGCAGCCTACAGATAAGCAATGAGCAGTTCTTC. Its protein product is CASSLQISNEQFF.

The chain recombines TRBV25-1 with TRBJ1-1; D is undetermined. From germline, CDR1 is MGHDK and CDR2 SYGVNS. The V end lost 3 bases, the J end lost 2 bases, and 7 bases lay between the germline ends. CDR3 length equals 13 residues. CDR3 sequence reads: CASSEGTNTEAFF. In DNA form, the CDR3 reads TGTGCCAGCAGTGAGGGCACAAACACTGAAGCTTTCTTT.

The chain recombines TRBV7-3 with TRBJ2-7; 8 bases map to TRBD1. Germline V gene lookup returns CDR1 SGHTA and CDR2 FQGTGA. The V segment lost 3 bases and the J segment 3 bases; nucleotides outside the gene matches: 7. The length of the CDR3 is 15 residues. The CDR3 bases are TGTGCCAGCAGCTTTTCTGGACAGGGTATCTACGAGCAGTACTTC. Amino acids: CASSFSGQGIYEQYF.

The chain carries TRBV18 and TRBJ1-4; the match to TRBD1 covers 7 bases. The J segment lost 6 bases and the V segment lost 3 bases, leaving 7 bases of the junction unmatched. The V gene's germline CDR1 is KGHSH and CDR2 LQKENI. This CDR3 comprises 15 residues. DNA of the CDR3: TGTGCCAGCTCACCCGAAGACAGGGCGGATGAAAAACTGTTTTTT. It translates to CASSPEDRADEKLFF.

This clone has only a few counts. CDR3 amino acids: CASSPRGGEGEQYF. The CDR3 coding sequence is TGTGCCAGCAGTCCCCGTGGGGGGGAGGGAGAGCAGTACTTC. This chain connects TRBV6-5 to TRBJ2-7; TRBD2 matches 7 bases. V was pared by 5 bases and J by 7 bases, with 11 bases of the junction left unmatched. CDR1 is MNHEY, CDR2 SVGAGI, per germline. The CDR3 length is 14 residues.

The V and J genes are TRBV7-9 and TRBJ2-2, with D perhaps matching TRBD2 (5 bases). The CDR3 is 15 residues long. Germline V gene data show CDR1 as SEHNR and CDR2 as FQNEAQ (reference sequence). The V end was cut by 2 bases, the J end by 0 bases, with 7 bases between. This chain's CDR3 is CASSLPGTNTGELFF. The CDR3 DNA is TGTGCCAGCAGCTTACCGGGGACGAACACCGGGGAGCTGTTTTTT.

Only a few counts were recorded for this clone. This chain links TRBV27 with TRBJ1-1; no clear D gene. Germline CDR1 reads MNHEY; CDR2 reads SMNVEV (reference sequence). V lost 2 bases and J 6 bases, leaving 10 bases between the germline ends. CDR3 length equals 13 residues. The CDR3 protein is CASSLRGDPEAFF. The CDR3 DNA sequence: TGTGCCAGCAGTTTACGGGGTGATCCTGAAGCTTTCTTT.

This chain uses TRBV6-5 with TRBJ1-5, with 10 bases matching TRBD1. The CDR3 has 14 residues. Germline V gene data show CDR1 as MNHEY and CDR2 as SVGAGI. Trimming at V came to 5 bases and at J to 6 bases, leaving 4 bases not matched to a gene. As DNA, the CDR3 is TGTGCCAGCAGTACGGGGACAGGGGTTCAGCCCCAGCATTTT. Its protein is CASSTGTGVQPQHF.

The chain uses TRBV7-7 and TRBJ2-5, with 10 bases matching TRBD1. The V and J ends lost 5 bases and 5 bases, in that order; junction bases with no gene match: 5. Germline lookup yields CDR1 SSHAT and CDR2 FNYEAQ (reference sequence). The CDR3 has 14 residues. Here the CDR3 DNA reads TGTGCCAGCAGCCGGGACAGGGGAGGGGAGACCCAGTACTTC. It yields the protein CASSRDRGGETQYF.

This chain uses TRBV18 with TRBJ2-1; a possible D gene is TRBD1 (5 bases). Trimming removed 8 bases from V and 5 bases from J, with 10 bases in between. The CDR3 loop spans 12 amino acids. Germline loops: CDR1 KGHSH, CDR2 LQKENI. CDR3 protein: CASMTANNEQFF. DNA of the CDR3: TGTGCCAGCATGACAGCAAACAATGAGCAGTTCTTC.

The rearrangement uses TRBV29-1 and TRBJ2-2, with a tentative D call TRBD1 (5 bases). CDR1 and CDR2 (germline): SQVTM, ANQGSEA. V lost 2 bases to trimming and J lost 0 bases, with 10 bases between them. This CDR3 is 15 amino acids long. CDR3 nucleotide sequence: TGCAGCGTTGAAAAAGGACACACGAACACCGGGGAGCTGTTTTTT. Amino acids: CSVEKGHTNTGELFF.

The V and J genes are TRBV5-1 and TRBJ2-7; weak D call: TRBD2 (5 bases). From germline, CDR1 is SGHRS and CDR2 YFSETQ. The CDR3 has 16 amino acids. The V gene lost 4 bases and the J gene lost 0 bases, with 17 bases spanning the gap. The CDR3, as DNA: TGCGCCAGCAGCGATACAGCGGATCCGTTCTCCTACGAGCAGTACTTC. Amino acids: CASSDTADPFSYEQYF.

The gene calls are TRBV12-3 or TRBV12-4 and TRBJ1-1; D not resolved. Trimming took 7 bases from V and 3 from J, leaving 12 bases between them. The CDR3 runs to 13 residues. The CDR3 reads CASKRDRDTEAFF. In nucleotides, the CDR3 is TGTGCCAGCAAGCGGGATCGAGACACTGAAGCTTTCTTT.

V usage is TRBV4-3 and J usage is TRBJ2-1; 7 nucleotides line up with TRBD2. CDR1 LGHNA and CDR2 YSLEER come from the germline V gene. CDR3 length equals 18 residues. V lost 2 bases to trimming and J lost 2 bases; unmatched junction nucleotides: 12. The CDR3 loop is CASSQKEYGAGAYNEQFF. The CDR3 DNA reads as TGCGCCAGCAGCCAAAAAGAATATGGGGCGGGGGCCTACAATGAGCAGTTCTTC.

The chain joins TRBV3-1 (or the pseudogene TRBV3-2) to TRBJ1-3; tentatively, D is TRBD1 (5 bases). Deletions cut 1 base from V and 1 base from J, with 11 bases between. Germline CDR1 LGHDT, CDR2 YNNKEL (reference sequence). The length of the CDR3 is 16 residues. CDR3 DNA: TGTGCCAGCAGCCAAGGAATCAGGGCATCTGGAAACACCATATATTTT. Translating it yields CASSQGIRASGNTIYF.

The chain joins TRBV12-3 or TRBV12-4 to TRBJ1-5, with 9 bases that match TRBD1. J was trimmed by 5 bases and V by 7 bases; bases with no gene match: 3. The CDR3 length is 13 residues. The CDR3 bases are TGTGCCAGCACCTGGACAGGGGATCAGCCCCAGCATTTT. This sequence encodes CASTWTGDQPQHF.

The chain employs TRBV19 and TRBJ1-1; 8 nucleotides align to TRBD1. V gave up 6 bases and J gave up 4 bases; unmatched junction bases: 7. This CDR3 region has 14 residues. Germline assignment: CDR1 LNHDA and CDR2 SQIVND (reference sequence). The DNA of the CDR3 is TGTGCCAGTAGCTTAAACAGGGGGGCCACTGAAGCTTTCTTT. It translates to CASSLNRGATEAFF. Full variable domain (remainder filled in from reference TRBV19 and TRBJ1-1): DGGITQSPKYLFRKEGQNVTLSCEQNLNHDAMYWYRQDPGQGLRLIYYSQIVNDFQKGDIAEGYSVSREKKESFPLTVTSAQKNPTAFYLCASSLNRGATEAFFGQGTRLTVV.